Here is one T cell receptor beta chain with its context. Its matching antigen is unknown. The length of the CDR3 is 13 residues. Germline CDR1 reads SNHLY; CDR2 reads FYNNEI. Germline trimming cut 10 bases from V and 5 bases from J; bases unmatched to any gene: 10. The data were taken from a study of cytomegalovirus exposure and HLA in healthy donors. Study-wide points: Most TCR sequences were seen very rarely across donors, but some public TCRs occurred in many.

Only in-frame clones appear in the TCRdb table, and some are missing; sequencing was by immunoSEQ multiplex PCR. This table has roughly 150,000 clones, 88% appearing once. The sequenced sample consisted of PBMCs. The source of this sequence is a man aged 18 to 30 in good health and CMV-seronegative. The gene calls are TRBV2 and TRBJ2-7; 8 bases map to TRBD2. The chain's CDR3 is CAKSSGSGDEQYF. The CDR3 region has the DNA TGTGCCAAATCGAGCGGGAGTGGGGACGAGCAGTACTTC.